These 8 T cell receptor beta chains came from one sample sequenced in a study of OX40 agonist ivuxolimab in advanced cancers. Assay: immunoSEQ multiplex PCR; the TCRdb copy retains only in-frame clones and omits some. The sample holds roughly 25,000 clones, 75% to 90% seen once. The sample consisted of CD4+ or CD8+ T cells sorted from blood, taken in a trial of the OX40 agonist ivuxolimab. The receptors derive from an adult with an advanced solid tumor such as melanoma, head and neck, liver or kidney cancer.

The CDR3 nucleotides read TGTGCCAGCAAGGACACCTACTCTGGAAACACCATATATTTT. It encodes CASKDTYSGNTIYF. V is TRBV2 and J is TRBJ1-3; a possible D gene is TRBD1 (5 bases). CDR3 length: 14 amino acids. The V end lost 7 bases, the J end lost 0 bases, and 10 bases lay between the germline ends. Germline V gene lookup returns CDR1 SNHLY and CDR2 FYNNEI.

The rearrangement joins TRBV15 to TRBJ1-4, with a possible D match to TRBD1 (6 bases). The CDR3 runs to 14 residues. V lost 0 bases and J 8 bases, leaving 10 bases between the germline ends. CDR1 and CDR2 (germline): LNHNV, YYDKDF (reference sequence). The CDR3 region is CATSRDRGAEKLFF. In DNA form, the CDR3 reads TGTGCCACCAGCAGAGATAGGGGGGCAGAAAAACTGTTTTTT.

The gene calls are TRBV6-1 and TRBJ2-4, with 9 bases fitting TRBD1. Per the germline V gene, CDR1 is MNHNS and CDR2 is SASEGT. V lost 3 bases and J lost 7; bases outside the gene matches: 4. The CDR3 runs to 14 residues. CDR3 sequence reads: CASSDLDRGNIQYF. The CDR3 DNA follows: TGTGCCAGCAGTGATTTAGACAGGGGGAACATTCAGTACTTC.

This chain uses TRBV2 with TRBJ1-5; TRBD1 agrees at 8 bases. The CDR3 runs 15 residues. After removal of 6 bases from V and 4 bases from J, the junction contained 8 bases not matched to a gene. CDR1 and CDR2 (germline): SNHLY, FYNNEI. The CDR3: CASRVGQGLNQPQHF. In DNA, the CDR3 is TGTGCCAGCAGGGTAGGACAGGGTTTAAATCAGCCCCAGCATTTT.

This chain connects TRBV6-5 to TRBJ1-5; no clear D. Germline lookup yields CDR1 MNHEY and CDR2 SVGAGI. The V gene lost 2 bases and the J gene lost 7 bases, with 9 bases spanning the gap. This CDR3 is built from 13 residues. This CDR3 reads CASSYGEWQPQHF. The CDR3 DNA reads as TGTGCCAGCAGTTACGGGGAATGGCAGCCCCAGCATTTT.

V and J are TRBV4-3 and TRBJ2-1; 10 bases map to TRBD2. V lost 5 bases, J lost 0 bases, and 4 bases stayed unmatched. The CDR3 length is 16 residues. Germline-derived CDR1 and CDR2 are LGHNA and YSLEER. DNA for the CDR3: TGCGCCAGCAGCAAACTAGCGGGGAGCTCCTACAATGAGCAGTTCTTC. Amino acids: CASSKLAGSSYNEQFF.

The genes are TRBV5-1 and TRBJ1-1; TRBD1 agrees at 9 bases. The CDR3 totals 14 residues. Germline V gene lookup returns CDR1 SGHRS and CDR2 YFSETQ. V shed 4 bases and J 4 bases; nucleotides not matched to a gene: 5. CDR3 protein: CASSIPDRGTEAFF. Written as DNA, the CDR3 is TGCGCCAGCAGCATACCGGACAGGGGCACTGAAGCTTTCTTT.

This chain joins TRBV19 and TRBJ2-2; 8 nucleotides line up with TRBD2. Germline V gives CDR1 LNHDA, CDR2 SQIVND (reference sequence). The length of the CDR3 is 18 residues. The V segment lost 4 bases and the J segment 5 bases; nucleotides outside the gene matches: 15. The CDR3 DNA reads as TGTGCCAGTAGTAATGGGACTAGGGGTTTTTTAGGGACCGGGGAGCTGTTTTTT. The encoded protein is CASSNGTRGFLGTGELFF.